One and the same sample provided the 31 T cell receptor beta chains below, sequenced in a study of cytomegalovirus exposure and HLA in healthy donors. Using immunoSEQ multiplex PCR, the repertoire was profiled, and TCRdb retains in-frame clones only, with some absent. The sample contains about 120,000 clones, 80% to 90% of which appear only once. Source material: PBMCs. The receptors stem from a woman aged 18-29 years in good health and CMV-seronegative.

This sequence joins TRBV18 and TRBJ1-1; D not certain. The CDR3 sequence is 14 residues long. The V end was cut by 0 bases, the J end by 3 bases, with 8 bases between. CDR1 and CDR2 from the germline V gene are KGHSH and LQKENI. CDR3 amino acids: CASSPPSRDTEAFF. The CDR3 DNA reads as TGTGCCAGCTCACCACCGTCCCGGGACACTGAAGCTTTCTTT. The full variable domain, in which reference TRBV18 and TRBJ1-1 provide the parts outside the CDR3, is NAGVMQNPRHLVRRRGQEARLRCSPMKGHSHVYWYRQLPEEGLKFMVYLQKENIIDESGMPKERFSAEFPKEGPSILRIQQVVRGDSAAYFCASSPPSRDTEAFFGQGTRLTVV.

The V call is TRBV10-3, the J call TRBJ1-1; D is possibly TRBD1 (6 bases). The germline CDR1 and CDR2 sequences are ENHRY and SYGVKD. V shed 6 bases and J shed 3 bases, with 14 bases lying between them. This CDR3 spans 14 amino acids. This CDR3 is CAIRRDNRDTEAFF. As DNA, the CDR3 is TGTGCCATCAGAAGGGACAACAGGGACACTGAAGCTTTCTTT.

The chain combines TRBV10-3 with TRBJ2-7, with 8 bases aligning to TRBD2. The trim removed 8 bases at V and 3 bases at J, leaving 18 bases unmatched. Germline-derived CDR1 and CDR2 are ENHRY and SYGVKD. This CDR3 is built from 17 residues. In nucleotides, the CDR3 is TGTGCCATCGTCCCCTTTGAAACTAGCGGAGTTCTCTACGAGCAGTACTTC. Translated, it gives CAIVPFETSGVLYEQYF.

The V call is TRBV9, the J call TRBJ2-5, with 7 bases that match TRBD2. After removal of 2 bases from V and 5 bases from J, the junction contained 6 bases not matched to a gene. Per the germline V gene, CDR1 is SGDLS and CDR2 is YYNGEE. The CDR3 totals 14 residues. For the CDR3, the DNA is TGTGCCAGCAGCGTTGGACTAGGTTGGGAGACCCAGTACTTC. Protein product: CASSVGLGWETQYF.

The chain recombines TRBV7-3 with TRBJ2-1; 11 positions match TRBD1. The length of the CDR3 is 14 residues. The germline gives CDR1 SGHTA, CDR2 FQGTGA. The V gene end was trimmed by 5 bases and the J gene end by 5 bases; junction bases not matched to a gene: 2. The CDR3, as DNA: TGTGCCAGCAGCCCGGGACAGGGGGACAATGAGCAGTTCTTC. Amino acids: CASSPGQGDNEQFF.

This clone was recorded once. V and J are TRBV27 and TRBJ1-2, with 9 bases aligning to TRBD1. With 3 bases clipped from V and 2 bases from J, the junction kept 19 bases outside the gene matches. The CDR3 covers 20 residues. Germline-derived CDR1 and CDR2 are MNHEY and SMNVEV (reference sequence). The CDR3 nucleotides are TGTGCCAGCAGTTTCTATTTCTTCCGGGACAGGGCCCCGTCCAACTATGGCTACACCTTC. It specifies CASSFYFFRDRAPSNYGYTF.

The chain uses TRBV11-3 and TRBJ2-2, with D perhaps TRBD1 (5 bases). Germline CDR1 and CDR2: SGHNT and YENEEA. The length of the CDR3 is 13 residues. Trimming shortened V by 5 bases and J by 9 bases, and 13 bases separated the two germline ends. CDR3 amino acids: CASSKDRTRELFF. The CDR3 DNA follows: TGTGCCAGCAGCAAAGACAGAACTCGGGAGCTGTTTTTT.

CDR3 amino acids: CASSQDPSRSDRGETQYF. Here the CDR3 DNA reads TGCGCCAGCAGCCAAGATCCATCGCGATCCGACAGGGGGGAGACCCAGTACTTC. The V gene is TRBV4-1, the J gene TRBJ2-5; 9 bases match TRBD1. The CDR3 is 18 residues long. Germline V gives CDR1 MGHRA, CDR2 YSYEKL. The V and J ends lost 0 bases and 5 bases, in that order; junction bases with no gene match: 13.

DNA of the CDR3: TGCAGTGCTCCCCAATACAATGAGCAGTTCTTC. Translation gives CSAPQYNEQFF. The chain is built from TRBV20-1 and TRBJ2-1; D not certain. The germline CDR1 and CDR2 sequences are DFQATT and SNEGSKA (reference sequence). The CDR3 sequence is 11 residues long. V was cut by 5 bases and J by 4 bases, with 6 bases left in between.

The DNA of the CDR3 is TGTGCCAGCAGCTGGAGGGATCGAGGTGAAGCTTTCTTT. This gives the protein CASSWRDRGEAFF. J is TRBJ1-1 and V is TRBV11-2; no clear D. Germline-derived CDR1 and CDR2 are SGHAT and FQNNGV. The length of the CDR3 is 13 residues. V lost 4 bases, J lost 7 bases, and 13 bases lay in between.

The chain combines TRBV5-1 with TRBJ1-1; D perhaps matches TRBD1 (6 bases). V shed 0 bases and J shed 2 bases, with 11 bases lying between them. CDR1 and CDR2 (germline): SGHRS, YFSETQ. The CDR3 covers 15 residues. The CDR3 reads CASSLAGTLNTEAFF. CDR3 DNA: TGCGCCAGCAGCTTGGCAGGGACACTAAACACTGAAGCTTTCTTT.

The rearrangement links TRBV7-8 to TRBJ2-3; the D gene is possibly TRBD2 (6 bases). Germline CDR1 reads SGHVS; CDR2 reads FQNEAQ. Deletions cut 6 bases from V and 1 base from J, with 8 bases between. The CDR3 runs to 13 residues. The CDR3 protein is CASRRRGTDTQYF. The CDR3 DNA follows: TGTGCCAGCAGACGGAGGGGCACAGATACGCAGTATTTT.

V and J are TRBV6-1 and TRBJ2-3, with D possibly being TRBD1 (6 bases). The CDR3 runs 15 residues. Germline CDR1 reads MNHNS; CDR2 reads SASEGT. Trimming took off 3 bases at V and 2 bases at J, with 12 bases between the two ends. CDR3 bases: TGTGCCAGCAGTGACCAGGGGAGACTCACAGATACGCAGTATTTT. This gives the protein CASSDQGRLTDTQYF.

The chain combines TRBV5-1 with TRBJ2-1; TRBD2 agrees at 7 bases. The CDR3 is 14 residues long. Germline loops: CDR1 SGHRS, CDR2 YFSETQ. The V and J ends lost 4 bases and 3 bases, in that order; junction bases with no gene match: 4. CDR3 nucleotides: TGCGCCAGCAGCACCGGGACTAACTACAATGAGCAGTTCTTC. Protein sequence: CASSTGTNYNEQFF.

The chain couples TRBV13 to TRBJ2-7; D gene ambiguous. V was pared by 5 bases and J by 7 bases, with 12 bases between. This CDR3 is 12 amino acids long. The germline V gene has CDR1 PRHDT and CDR2 FYEKMQ (reference sequence). CDR3 region: CASSPQAGEQYF. The CDR3 nucleotides read TGTGCCAGCAGCCCCCAGGCTGGAGAGCAGTACTTC.

V is TRBV11-2 and J is TRBJ2-7; D may be TRBD2 (5 bases). The length of the CDR3 is 13 residues. Germline values: CDR1 SGHAT, CDR2 FQNNGV. Trimming pared 4 bases from V and 9 bases from J, leaving 16 bases between. The CDR3 loop is CASSSGNAVVQYF. In nucleotides, the CDR3 is TGTGCCAGCAGCTCGGGGAACGCGGTAGTGCAGTACTTC.

The chain is built from TRBV5-1 and TRBJ2-7, with 7 bases aligning to TRBD1. CDR1 SGHRS and CDR2 YFSETQ come from the germline V gene. The CDR3 runs to 15 residues. With V trimmed by 4 bases and J by 2 bases, 9 bases remained unmatched. CDR3 sequence: CASSSPRDRPYEQYF. The CDR3 nucleotides are TGCGCCAGCAGCAGCCCTAGGGACAGACCCTACGAGCAGTACTTC.

The CDR3 region is CASSPPSGDNEKLFF. The CDR3 DNA is TGTGCCAGCTCACCACCGTCGGGTGATAATGAAAAACTGTTTTTT. The rearrangement joins TRBV18 to TRBJ1-4; D gene uncertain. The ends were cut back, 0 bases at V and 4 bases at J, with 9 bases in the middle. CDR1 and CDR2 from the germline V gene are KGHSH and LQKENI. The CDR3 is 15 amino acids.

This clone was recorded many times. This chain joins TRBV28 and TRBJ2-3, with TRBD2 identical over 10 bases. J lost 4 bases, V lost 10 bases, and 5 bases had no gene match. Germline values: CDR1 MDHEN, CDR2 SYDVKM. This CDR3 is built from 13 residues. The CDR3 DNA is TGTGCCACCATAGCGGGGGGTCCAGATACGCAGTATTTT. Protein: CATIAGGPDTQYF.

V and J are TRBV7-9 and TRBJ2-2, with 11 nucleotides matching TRBD1. V gave up 4 bases and J gave up 2 bases; unmatched junction bases: 3. Germline V gene sequence: CDR1 SEHNR, CDR2 FQNEAQ (reference sequence). The length of the CDR3 is 16 residues. CDR3 DNA sequence: TGTGCCAGCAGCTCGGGACAGGGGGTCAACACCGGGGAGCTGTTTTTT. This translates into CASSSGQGVNTGELFF.

This rearrangement joins TRBV6-6 to TRBJ1-2, with TRBD1 identical over 7 bases. Germline CDR1 MNHNY, CDR2 SVGAGI (reference sequence). This CDR3 spans 15 amino acids. The trim removed 6 bases at V and 6 bases at J, leaving 13 bases unmatched. The DNA for the CDR3 is TGTGCCAGCAGCACGACAGGGTACGAAGCCAATGGCTACACCTTC. Its protein product is CASSTTGYEANGYTF.

This chain connects TRBV5-1 to TRBJ2-1; D possibly corresponds to TRBD1 (5 bases). Trimming pared 1 base from V and 5 bases from J, leaving 7 bases between. The CDR3 is 13 amino acids. Germline V gives CDR1 SGHRS, CDR2 YFSETQ. In DNA, the CDR3 is TGCGCCAGCAGCTTGAGCAGGGACAATGAGCAGTTCTTC. Amino acid sequence: CASSLSRDNEQFF.

The chain couples TRBV13 to TRBJ1-3, with D uncertain. The germline CDR1 and CDR2 sequences are PRHDT and FYEKMQ (reference sequence). Trimming pared 5 bases from V and 0 bases from J, leaving 11 bases between. CDR3 length equals 15 residues. CDR3 bases: TGTGCCAGCAGCCCAGTATATGCCTCTGGAAACACCATATATTTT. Translation: CASSPVYASGNTIYF.

This rearrangement joins TRBV2 to TRBJ2-1; no clear D. CDR1 is SNHLY and CDR2 is FYNNEI in the germline V gene. V lost 8 bases to trimming and J lost 5 bases, with 13 bases between them. The CDR3 covers 13 residues. CDR3 sequence reads: CASHFMSDNEQFF. Here the CDR3 DNA reads TGTGCCAGCCACTTTATGTCCGACAATGAGCAGTTCTTC.

The chain links TRBV7-2 to TRBJ1-3; D possibly corresponds to TRBD1 (5 bases). V was clipped by 5 bases and J by 3 bases, with 17 bases between them. This CDR3 region has 16 residues. Germline V lookup: CDR1 SGHTA, CDR2 FQGNSA. CDR3 sequence reads: CASSLRGQQVGNTIYF. CDR3 coding DNA: TGTGCCAGCAGCCTCCGCGGACAACAGGTTGGAAACACCATATATTTT.

The J gene is TRBJ2-2, the V gene TRBV27; TRBD1 might be the D (5 bases). Trimming shortened V by 10 bases and J by 8 bases, and 23 bases separated the two germline ends. The CDR3 covers 15 residues. CDR1 is MNHEY and CDR2 is SMNVEV in the germline V gene (reference sequence). The CDR3 sequence is CATAQGLYLRGELFF. In DNA, the CDR3 is TGTGCCACCGCCCAGGGTTTATATCTACGTGGGGAGCTGTTTTTT.

This clone showed up many times. The chain combines TRBV11-3 with TRBJ2-1, with D unclear. Germline CDR1 reads SGHNT; CDR2 reads YENEEA. There are 18 residues in the CDR3. The V end lost 0 bases, the J end lost 4 bases, and 19 bases lay between the germline ends. CDR3 sequence reads: CASSLDQAGSAAYNEQFF. The CDR3 coding sequence is TGTGCCAGCAGCTTAGATCAGGCAGGATCGGCAGCTTACAATGAGCAGTTCTTC.

DNA for the CDR3: TGTGCCAGCAGCTCCAAGTACAGGGGGATGAACACTGAAGCTTTCTTT. Its protein product is CASSSKYRGMNTEAFF. This chain connects TRBV5-6 to TRBJ1-1, with 8 bases fitting TRBD1. V trimming: 3 bases; J trimming: 0 bases; junction bases outside the gene matches: 7. The CDR3 has 16 amino acids. CDR1 and CDR2 (germline): SGHDT, YYEEEE.

This chain joins TRBV6-5 and TRBJ1-1, with D unclear. This CDR3 has 15 amino acids. Germline CDR1 MNHEY, CDR2 SVGAGI. V dropped 0 bases and J dropped 5 bases, with 13 bases sitting between them. The CDR3 nucleotides read TGTGCCAGCAGTTACTCGACTTTGGGTGTAACTGAAGCTTTCTTT. This gives the protein CASSYSTLGVTEAFF.

The chain carries TRBV9 and TRBJ1-4; D ambiguous. The CDR3 runs to 16 residues. The V gene lost 6 bases and the J gene lost 0 bases, with 15 bases spanning the gap. Germline lookup yields CDR1 SGDLS and CDR2 YYNGEE. CDR3: CASTRAADATNEKLFF. The CDR3, as DNA: TGTGCCAGCACCCGAGCGGCGGATGCAACTAATGAAAAACTGTTTTTT.

The chain joins TRBV4-1 to TRBJ2-1; 8 bases are a match to TRBD2. With V trimmed by 0 bases and J by 8 bases, 6 bases remained unmatched. The CDR3 has 15 amino acids. CDR1 MGHRA and CDR2 YSYEKL come from the germline V gene. CDR3 DNA: TGCGCCAGCAGCCAAGATCACGGGGGGGCCGATGAGCAGTTCTTC. Its translation is CASSQDHGGADEQFF.